This T cell receptor beta chain was identified in a study of blood T cell repertoires in COVID-19. As for the study in general: From the United States, Italy and Spain came samples of acute and convalescent COVID-19. Sources were T cells, B-cell-depleted T cells, or PBMCs; the material itself was cDNA or gDNA.

Authors' data handling: Reference gene primer amplification yielded estimated nucleated cell counts. Here immunoSEQ multiplex PCR was the method, and the copy in TCRdb shows in-frame clones only, minus some. V, J and clone size were drawn from that table, and D and trimming were deduced from the DNA. The sample has a few hundred thousand clones, roughly 86% seen once. The V and J ends lost 4 bases and 4 bases, in that order; junction bases with no gene match: 10. Germline V gene data show CDR1 as LGHDT and CDR2 as YNNKEL (reference sequence). The CDR3 is 16 amino acids. Sequenced: peripheral blood. The source of this sequence is a human donor in a cohort sampled during active COVID-19. V and J are TRBV3-1 (or the pseudogene TRBV3-2) and TRBJ2-3; 8 bases are shared with TRBD2. The DNA of the CDR3 is TGTGCCAGCAGCCTACGCCGAGCGGGAGTTGCAGATACGCAGTATTTT. As protein: CASSLRRAGVADTQYF.